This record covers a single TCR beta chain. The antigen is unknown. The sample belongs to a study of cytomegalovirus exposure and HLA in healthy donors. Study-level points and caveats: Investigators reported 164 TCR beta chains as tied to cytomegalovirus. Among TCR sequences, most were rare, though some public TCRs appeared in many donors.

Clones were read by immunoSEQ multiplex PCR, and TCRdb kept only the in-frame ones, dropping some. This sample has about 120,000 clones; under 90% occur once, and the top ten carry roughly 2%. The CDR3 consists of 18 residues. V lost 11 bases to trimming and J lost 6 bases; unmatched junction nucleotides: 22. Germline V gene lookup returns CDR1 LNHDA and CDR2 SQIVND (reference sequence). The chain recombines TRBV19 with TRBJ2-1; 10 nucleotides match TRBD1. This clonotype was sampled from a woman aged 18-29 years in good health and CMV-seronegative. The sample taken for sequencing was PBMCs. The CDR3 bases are TGTGCCGGCGATCGGGACAGGGGATCCGAGGCTGAATGCAATGAGCAGTTCTTC. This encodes CAGDRDRGSEAECNEQFF.